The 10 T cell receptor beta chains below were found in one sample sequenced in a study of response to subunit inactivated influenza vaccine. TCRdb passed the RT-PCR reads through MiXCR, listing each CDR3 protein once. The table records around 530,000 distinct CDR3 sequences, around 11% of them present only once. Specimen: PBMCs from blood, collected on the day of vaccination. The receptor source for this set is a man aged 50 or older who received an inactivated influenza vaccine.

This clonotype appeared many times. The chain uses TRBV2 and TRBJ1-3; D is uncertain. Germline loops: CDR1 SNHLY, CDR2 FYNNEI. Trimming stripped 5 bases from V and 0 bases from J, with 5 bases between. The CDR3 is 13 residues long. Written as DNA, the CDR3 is TGTGCCAGCAGTCGGGGCTCTGGAAACACCATATATTTT. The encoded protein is CASSRGSGNTIYF.

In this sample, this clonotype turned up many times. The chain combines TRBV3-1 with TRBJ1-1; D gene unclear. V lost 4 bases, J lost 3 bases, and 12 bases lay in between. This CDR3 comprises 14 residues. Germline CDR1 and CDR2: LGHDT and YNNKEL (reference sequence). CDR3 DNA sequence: TGTGCCAGCAGCCGAAGGGCGGCGGACACTGAAGCTTTCTTT. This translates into CASSRRAADTEAFF.

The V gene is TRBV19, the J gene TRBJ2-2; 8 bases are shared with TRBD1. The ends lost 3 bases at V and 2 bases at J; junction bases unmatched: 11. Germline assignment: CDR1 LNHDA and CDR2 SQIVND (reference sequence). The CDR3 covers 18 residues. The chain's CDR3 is CASSISSGGVLNTGELFF. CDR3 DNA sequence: TGTGCCAGTAGTATTTCCTCAGGGGGCGTTCTCAACACCGGGGAGCTGTTTTTT.

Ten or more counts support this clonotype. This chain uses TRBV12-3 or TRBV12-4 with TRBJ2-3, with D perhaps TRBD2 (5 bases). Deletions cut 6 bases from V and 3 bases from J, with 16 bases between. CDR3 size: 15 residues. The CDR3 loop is CASSPYPAETDTQYF. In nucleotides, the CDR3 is TGTGCCAGCAGCCCATATCCAGCGGAAACAGATACGCAGTATTTT.

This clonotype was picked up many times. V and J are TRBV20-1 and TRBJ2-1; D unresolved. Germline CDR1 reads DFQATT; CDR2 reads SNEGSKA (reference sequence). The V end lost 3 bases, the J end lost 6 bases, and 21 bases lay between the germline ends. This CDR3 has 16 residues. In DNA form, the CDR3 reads TGCAGTGCTAGCGGCGTCGGAGCCGCCCCTGTCAATGAGCAGTTCTTC. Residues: CSASGVGAAPVNEQFF.

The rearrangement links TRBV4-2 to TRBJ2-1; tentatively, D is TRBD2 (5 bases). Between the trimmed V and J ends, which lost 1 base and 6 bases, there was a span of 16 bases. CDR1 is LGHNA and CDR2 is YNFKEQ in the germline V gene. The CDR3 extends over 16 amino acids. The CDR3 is CASSQGSASLANEQFF. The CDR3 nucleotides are TGTGCCAGCAGCCAAGGGTCGGCTAGCTTGGCCAATGAGCAGTTCTTC.

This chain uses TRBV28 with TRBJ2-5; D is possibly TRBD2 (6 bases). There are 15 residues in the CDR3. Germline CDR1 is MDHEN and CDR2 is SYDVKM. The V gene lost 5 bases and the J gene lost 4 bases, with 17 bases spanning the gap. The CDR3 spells CASSTDYLSAETQYF. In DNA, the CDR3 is TGTGCCAGCAGTACGGACTACCTGTCGGCAGAGACCCAGTACTTC.

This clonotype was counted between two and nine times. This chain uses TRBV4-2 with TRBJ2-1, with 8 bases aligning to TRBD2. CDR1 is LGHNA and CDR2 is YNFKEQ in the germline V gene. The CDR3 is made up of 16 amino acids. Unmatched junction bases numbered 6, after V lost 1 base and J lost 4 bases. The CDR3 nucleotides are TGTGCCAGCAGCCAAGCGTCTAGCGGGTATTACAATGAGCAGTTCTTC. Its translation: CASSQASSGYYNEQFF.

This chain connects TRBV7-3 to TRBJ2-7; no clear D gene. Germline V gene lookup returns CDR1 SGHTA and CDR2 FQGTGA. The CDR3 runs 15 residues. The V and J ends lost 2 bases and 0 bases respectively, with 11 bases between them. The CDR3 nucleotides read TGTGCCAGCAGCTTATACGCAGGTAGCTCCTACGAGCAGTACTTC. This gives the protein CASSLYAGSSYEQYF.

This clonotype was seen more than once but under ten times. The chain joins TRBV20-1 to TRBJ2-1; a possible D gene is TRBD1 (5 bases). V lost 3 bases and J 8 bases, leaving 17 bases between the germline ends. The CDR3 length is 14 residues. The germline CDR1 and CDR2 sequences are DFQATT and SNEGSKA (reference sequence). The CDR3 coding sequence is TGCAGTGCTAGGGGTCCTTTGGGGCTCGATGAGCAGTTCTTC. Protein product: CSARGPLGLDEQFF.